Listed below are T cell receptor beta chains from one sample, sequenced in a study of blood T cell repertoires in COVID-19. Generated by immunoSEQ multiplex PCR, the TCRdb table keeps only in-frame clones and is missing some. In the table there are about 170,000 clones, roughly 86% of which are singletons. The sequenced sample was peripheral blood. The receptors here all came from a woman aged 80 or over with COVID-19, enrolled during active disease. CDR3s include the opening cysteine and the closing phenylalanine or tryptophan. Each record gives: V gene, D gene, clone size, J gene, CDR3 protein, CDR3 DNA. The D gene is left open where the match is weak. Clone size is given for some rows only: seen once, a few or many times, or a class if the clone is expanded.

v_gene: TRBV7-9
d_gene: -
abundance: once
j_gene: TRBJ1-1
CDR3aa: CASSLAHPSTEAFF
CDR3nt: TGTGCCAGCAGCTTAGCGCACCCGAGCACTGAAGCTTTCTTT

v_gene: TRBV6-1
d_gene: TRBD2
abundance: -
j_gene: TRBJ2-1
CDR3aa: CASSELLAGLGEQFF
CDR3nt: TGTGCCAGCAGTGAACTTCTAGCGGGACTAGGGGAGCAGTTCTTC

v_gene: TRBV6-2/TRBV6-3
d_gene: -
abundance: -
j_gene: TRBJ2-3
CDR3aa: CASSYPGPGPTDTQYF
CDR3nt: TGTGCCAGCAGTTACCCAGGGCCAGGGCCCACAGATACGCAGTATTTT

v_gene: TRBV11-2
d_gene: -
abundance: -
j_gene: TRBJ2-1
CDR3aa: CASSFRGTLNEQFF
CDR3nt: TGTGCCAGCAGCTTCCGGGGGACTCTCAATGAGCAGTTCTTC

v_gene: TRBV5-8
d_gene: -
abundance: -
j_gene: TRBJ1-2
CDR3aa: CASSVTGYDYGYTF
CDR3nt: TGTGCCAGCAGCGTCACAGGGTATGACTATGGCTACACCTTC

v_gene: TRBV28
d_gene: -
abundance: -
j_gene: TRBJ2-5
CDR3aa: CASRPGLTEAQYF
CDR3nt: TGTGCCAGCAGACCCGGACTGACGGAGGCCCAGTACTTC

v_gene: TRBV30
d_gene: -
abundance: -
j_gene: TRBJ1-6
CDR3aa: CAWSVNRVVRSPLHF
CDR3nt: TGTGCCTGGAGTGTAAACAGGGTGGTTCGTTCACCCCTCCACTTT

v_gene: TRBV4-3
d_gene: -
abundance: -
j_gene: TRBJ1-1
CDR3aa: CASSQEGQGNTEAFF
CDR3nt: TGCGCCAGCAGCCAAGAGGGACAAGGGAACACTGAAGCTTTCTTT

v_gene: TRBV19
d_gene: -
abundance: -
j_gene: TRBJ1-5
CDR3aa: CASKGGQYNQPQHF
CDR3nt: TGTGCCAGTAAGGGGGGGCAATACAATCAGCCCCAGCATTTT

v_gene: TRBV27
d_gene: TRBD1
abundance: -
j_gene: TRBJ1-1
CDR3aa: CASSTLTGTEAFF
CDR3nt: TGTGCCAGCAGTACCTTGACAGGGACTGAAGCTTTCTTT

v_gene: TRBV19
d_gene: -
abundance: -
j_gene: TRBJ2-5
CDR3aa: CASSSFPGDGETQYF
CDR3nt: TGTGCCAGTAGTTCCTTCCCGGGGGACGGGGAGACCCAGTACTTC

v_gene: TRBV5-1
d_gene: TRBD2
abundance: -
j_gene: TRBJ2-7
CDR3aa: CASSRRIEAGVLYEQYF
CDR3nt: TGCGCCAGCAGCCGCCGAATTGAAGCGGGAGTTCTCTACGAGCAGTACTTC

v_gene: TRBV30
d_gene: -
abundance: -
j_gene: TRBJ1-1
CDR3aa: CAWSYFTSAEAFF
CDR3nt: TGTGCCTGGAGTTATTTCACTTCGGCTGAAGCTTTCTTT

v_gene: TRBV9
d_gene: TRBD2
abundance: -
j_gene: TRBJ2-1
CDR3aa: CASSVGGGAYNEQFF
CDR3nt: TGTGCCAGCAGCGTAGGCGGGGGGGCTTACAATGAGCAGTTCTTC

v_gene: TRBV2
d_gene: -
abundance: -
j_gene: TRBJ2-7
CDR3aa: CASIRGWSSYEQYF
CDR3nt: TGTGCCAGCATTCGGGGGTGGAGCTCCTACGAGCAGTACTTC

v_gene: TRBV11-3
d_gene: -
abundance: -
j_gene: TRBJ2-1
CDR3aa: CASSLASASGEQFF
CDR3nt: TGTGCCAGCAGCTTAGCTAGCGCGTCCGGTGAGCAGTTCTTC

v_gene: TRBV19
d_gene: -
abundance: -
j_gene: TRBJ2-2
CDR3aa: CASNPGVAGELFF
CDR3nt: TGTGCCAGTAACCCAGGGGTGGCCGGGGAGCTGTTTTTT

v_gene: TRBV6-5
d_gene: -
abundance: -
j_gene: TRBJ1-5
CDR3aa: CASSRVRNQPQHF
CDR3nt: TGTGCCAGCAGCAGGGTGCGCAATCAGCCCCAGCATTTT

v_gene: TRBV11-2
d_gene: TRBD1
abundance: -
j_gene: TRBJ2-7
CDR3aa: CASSPGTAGGYEQYF
CDR3nt: TGTGCCAGCAGCCCCGGGACAGCAGGCGGCTACGAGCAGTACTTC

v_gene: TRBV5-1
d_gene: TRBD2
abundance: -
j_gene: TRBJ2-3
CDR3aa: CASSTGLAGGDTQYF
CDR3nt: TGCGCCAGCAGCACGGGACTAGCGGGAGGAGATACGCAGTATTTT

v_gene: TRBV7-2
d_gene: TRBD2
abundance: -
j_gene: TRBJ2-7
CDR3aa: CASSLAALAGGPYEQYF
CDR3nt: TGTGCCAGCAGCTTGGCTGCCCTAGCGGGGGGACCCTACGAGCAGTACTTC

v_gene: TRBV9
d_gene: TRBD1
abundance: once
j_gene: TRBJ2-1
CDR3aa: CASSVAGQGASNEQFF
CDR3nt: TGTGCCAGCAGCGTAGCCGGACAGGGGGCGTCCAATGAGCAGTTCTTC

v_gene: TRBV28
d_gene: -
abundance: -
j_gene: TRBJ1-2
CDR3aa: CASSTDRSYGYTF
CDR3nt: TGTGCCAGCAGTACCGACAGGAGCTATGGCTACACCTTC

v_gene: TRBV10-1
d_gene: -
abundance: -
j_gene: TRBJ2-2
CDR3aa: CASRQKFNTGELFF
CDR3nt: TGCGCCAGCAGACAGAAGTTTAACACCGGGGAGCTGTTTTTT

v_gene: TRBV2
d_gene: -
abundance: -
j_gene: TRBJ2-1
CDR3aa: CASSELLGGYGQFF
CDR3nt: TGTGCCAGCAGTGAGCTTCTTGGGGGCTACGGACAGTTCTTC

v_gene: TRBV11-2
d_gene: TRBD1
abundance: -
j_gene: TRBJ2-7
CDR3aa: CASSRDRAGEQYF
CDR3nt: TGTGCCAGCAGCCGGGACAGGGCCGGCGAGCAGTACTTC

v_gene: TRBV18
d_gene: TRBD1
abundance: -
j_gene: TRBJ1-3
CDR3aa: CASSPNRGQAGNTIYF
CDR3nt: TGTGCCAGCTCGCCCAACAGGGGGCAAGCTGGAAACACCATATATTTT

v_gene: TRBV25-1
d_gene: TRBD1
abundance: -
j_gene: TRBJ2-3
CDR3aa: CASSEWGQGHTDTQYF
CDR3nt: TGTGCCAGCAGTGAATGGGGACAGGGACACACAGATACGCAGTATTTT

v_gene: TRBV5-1
d_gene: -
abundance: -
j_gene: TRBJ2-3
CDR3aa: CASSLVPSQSFTDTQYF
CDR3nt: TGCGCCAGCAGCTTGGTTCCTTCACAGAGTTTCACAGATACGCAGTATTTT

v_gene: TRBV7-2
d_gene: TRBD2
abundance: -
j_gene: TRBJ2-7
CDR3aa: CASSYPGLAGEPYEQYF
CDR3nt: TGTGCCAGCAGCTATCCTGGACTAGCGGGGGAACCCTACGAGCAGTACTTC

v_gene: TRBV9
d_gene: -
abundance: -
j_gene: TRBJ2-2
CDR3aa: CASSVWRGRRIDTGELFF
CDR3nt: TGTGCCAGCAGCGTGTGGCGCGGGCGAAGGATTGACACCGGGGAGCTGTTTTTT

v_gene: TRBV19
d_gene: TRBD2
abundance: many
j_gene: TRBJ2-7
CDR3aa: CASSAQLAGTLYEQYF
CDR3nt: TGTGCCAGTAGTGCTCAACTAGCGGGTACCCTCTACGAGCAGTACTTC

v_gene: TRBV7-9
d_gene: -
abundance: -
j_gene: TRBJ2-5
CDR3aa: CASSFSRYQETQYF
CDR3nt: TGTGCCAGCAGCTTTTCTCGGTACCAAGAGACCCAGTACTTC

v_gene: TRBV6-6
d_gene: -
abundance: -
j_gene: TRBJ1-4
CDR3aa: CASSTPPLDIGEKLFF
CDR3nt: TGTGCCAGCAGTACCCCACCGTTGGACATCGGTGAAAAGCTGTTTTTT

v_gene: TRBV4-1
d_gene: -
abundance: -
j_gene: TRBJ2-3
CDR3aa: CASSPEWSLTDTQYF
CDR3nt: TGCGCCAGCAGCCCCGAGTGGAGTTTAACAGATACGCAGTATTTT

v_gene: TRBV6-2/TRBV6-3
d_gene: -
abundance: -
j_gene: TRBJ1-5
CDR3aa: CASSRTVSQPQHF
CDR3nt: TGTGCCAGCAGTCGGACAGTTAGTCAGCCCCAGCATTTT

v_gene: TRBV19
d_gene: -
abundance: -
j_gene: TRBJ2-7
CDR3aa: CASSPLARSYEQYF
CDR3nt: TGTGCCAGTAGTCCCCTAGCACGGAGCTACGAGCAGTACTTC

v_gene: TRBV4-1
d_gene: -
abundance: -
j_gene: TRBJ2-1
CDR3aa: CASSQDHGSYNEQFF
CDR3nt: TGCGCCAGCAGCCAAGATCACGGGTCGTACAATGAGCAGTTCTTC

v_gene: TRBV18
d_gene: -
abundance: -
j_gene: TRBJ2-2
CDR3aa: CASSPDRTANTGELFF
CDR3nt: TGTGCCAGCTCACCGGACAGAACCGCGAACACCGGGGAGCTGTTTTTT

v_gene: TRBV28
d_gene: -
abundance: -
j_gene: TRBJ2-7
CDR3aa: CASSLRLHKSYEQYF
CDR3nt: TGTGCCAGCAGTCTTCGACTACATAAGTCCTACGAGCAGTACTTC

v_gene: TRBV2
d_gene: TRBD1
abundance: -
j_gene: TRBJ1-1
CDR3aa: CASSAQGGNTEAFF
CDR3nt: TGTGCCAGCAGTGCCCAGGGGGGGAACACTGAAGCTTTCTTT

v_gene: TRBV2
d_gene: -
abundance: -
j_gene: TRBJ1-1
CDR3aa: CASSEGTLAEAFF
CDR3nt: TGTGCCAGCAGTGAGGGGACACTAGCTGAAGCTTTCTTT

v_gene: TRBV29-1
d_gene: -
abundance: -
j_gene: TRBJ1-2
CDR3aa: CSVEEGAFIGGYTF
CDR3nt: TGCAGCGTTGAGGAAGGGGCGTTCATCGGTGGCTACACCTTC

v_gene: TRBV10-3
d_gene: TRBD2
abundance: once
j_gene: TRBJ2-3
CDR3aa: CAIRGTSGANTDTQYF
CDR3nt: TGTGCCATCAGGGGGACTAGCGGAGCTAACACAGATACGCAGTATTTT

v_gene: TRBV6-6
d_gene: -
abundance: -
j_gene: TRBJ1-2
CDR3aa: CASSYGQPFYGYTF
CDR3nt: TGTGCCAGCAGTTACGGGCAGCCTTTTTATGGCTACACCTTC

v_gene: TRBV30
d_gene: TRBD1
abundance: -
j_gene: TRBJ2-2
CDR3aa: CAWSAGRGLGELFF
CDR3nt: TGTGCCTGGAGTGCCGGAAGGGGGCTCGGGGAGCTGTTTTTT

v_gene: TRBV30
d_gene: TRBD1
abundance: -
j_gene: TRBJ1-2
CDR3aa: CAWRDRGFGYTF
CDR3nt: TGTGCCTGGAGGGACAGGGGTTTTGGCTACACCTTC

v_gene: TRBV18
d_gene: -
abundance: -
j_gene: TRBJ2-5
CDR3aa: CASSPQRLGGETQYF
CDR3nt: TGTGCCAGCTCACCACAACGTCTAGGGGGAGAGACCCAGTACTTC

v_gene: TRBV9
d_gene: TRBD1
abundance: -
j_gene: TRBJ2-7
CDR3aa: CASSPWTGGGEQYF
CDR3nt: TGTGCCAGCAGCCCTTGGACAGGGGGTGGCGAGCAGTACTTC

v_gene: TRBV2
d_gene: TRBD1
abundance: -
j_gene: TRBJ1-5
CDR3aa: CASSEFDRGGQPQHF
CDR3nt: TGTGCCAGCAGCGAATTCGACAGGGGCGGTCAGCCCCAGCATTTT

v_gene: TRBV5-1
d_gene: -
abundance: once
j_gene: TRBJ2-7
CDR3aa: CASSPSSYEQYF
CDR3nt: TGCGCCAGCAGCCCCAGCTCCTACGAGCAGTACTTC